This entry concerns a single T cell receptor beta chain. What it recognizes is unknown. This sample includes further DNA sequences coding for the same CDR3. V was pared by 3 bases and J by 5 bases, with 5 bases between. The CDR3 extends over 12 amino acids. Germline CDR1 and CDR2: LGHNT and FRNRAP. Repertoires were generated with immunoSEQ multiplex PCR, while TCRdb's copy carries only in-frame clones and drops some. Of under 250,000 clones in the sample, roughly 83% are singletons; the top ten hold roughly 5.5%. This sample was taken from a study of cytomegalovirus exposure and HLA in healthy donors. Study information: Per a later analysis, the 666 first-cohort and 120 validation repertoires shared one platform. Overall study results and limits: The classifier was said to identify cytomegalovirus status with high specificity and sensitivity.

The sample comprised PBMCs. The chain is built from TRBV12-5 and TRBJ1-5; TRBD1 is a possible D gene (5 bases). The clonotype originates from a woman under 30 in good health and CMV-seronegative. In DNA form, the CDR3 reads TGTGCTAGTGGTTTAGGGGATCAGCCCCAGCATTTT. This sequence encodes CASGLGDQPQHF.